Below are 31 T cell receptor beta chains sequenced from a single sample in a study of T cell clonality in common variable immunodeficiency. The method was immunoSEQ multiplex PCR; TCRdb's version includes in-frame clones alone and lacks a portion of them. The repertoire consists of about 66,000 clones, none detected only once. Sequenced input: peripheral blood mononuclear cells. These TCRs come from a person between 18 and 70 years old in good health.

With regard to this clone: The CDR3 end is not reached by the read, which stops 3 residues before it; the germline J gene fills it in. The rearrangement joins TRBV5-4 to TRBJ2-5; TRBD1 matches at 7 bases. CDR3 size: 15 residues. After removal of 5 bases from V and 4 bases from J, the junction contained 11 bases not matched to a gene. The germline CDR1 and CDR2 sequences are SGHNT and YYREEE (reference sequence). The DNA read from the CDR3 is TGTGCCAGCAGACATAAAACAGGGGCACGAGAGACC. It encodes CASRHKTGARET. The whole CDR3 sequence reads CASRHKTGARETQYF.

In its sample, this clone was seen many times. The CDR3 protein is CSASQLLAEETQYF. The CDR3 bases that were read are TGCAGTGCTTCTCAACTACTAGCGGAAGAGACC. The chain recombines TRBV20-1 with TRBJ2-5; TRBD2 agrees at 8 bases. From the germline J gene comes the end of the CDR3, since the read stops 3 residues before it. Trimming removed 5 bases from V and 3 bases from J; junction bases left unmatched: 8. Germline assignment: CDR1 DFQATT and CDR2 SNEGSKA (reference sequence). The CDR3 extends over 14 amino acids.

This clone has at least ten counts. The CDR3 end falls 3 residues outside the read, so it is completed with the germline J gene. This rearrangement joins TRBV7-9 to TRBJ2-4, with a possible D match to TRBD1 (5 bases). CDR1 and CDR2 from the germline V gene are SEHNR and FQNEAQ (reference sequence). The CDR3 runs to 14 residues. The CDR3 DNA, read in part, is TGTGCCAGCAGCTTAGATTTAGGGGTGAATGGT. Protein: CASSLDLGVNG. The full CDR3 reads CASSLDLGVNGQYF. The entire variable domain, with the rest obtained from reference TRBV7-9 and TRBJ2-4, is as follows: DTGVSQNPRHKITKRGQNVTFRCDPISEHNRLYWYRQTLGQGPEFLTYFQNEAQLEKSRLLSDRFSAERPKGSFSTLEIQRTEQGDSAMYLCASSLDLGVNGQYFGAGTRLSVL.

This clone was seen many times. The read halts 3 residues ahead of the CDR3 end, with the missing end drawn from the germline J gene. J is TRBJ2-7 and V is TRBV5-1; TRBD2 aligns across 7 bases. There are 13 residues in the CDR3. The germline CDR1 and CDR2 sequences are SGHRS and YFSETQ. The J segment lost 3 bases and the V segment lost 4 bases, leaving 4 bases of the junction unmatched. CDR3: CASSIGTNYEQYF. The CDR3 bases that were read are TGCGCCAGCAGCATCGGGACTAACTACGAG.

This clone was seen a handful of times. Read data end 3 residues before the CDR3 end; the end is taken from the germline J gene. The V and J genes are TRBV7-6 and TRBJ2-1, with 7 bases that match TRBD2. The CDR3 consists of 16 residues. Germline values: CDR1 SGHVS, CDR2 FNYEAQ. After removal of 2 bases from V and 0 bases from J, the junction contained 4 bases not matched to a gene. The sequenced CDR3 bases are TGTGCCAGCAGCTTATTTGGCGGGAGCTCCTACAATGAG. Translating gives CASSLFGGSSYNE. The complete CDR3 protein is CASSLFGGSSYNEQFF.

The table lists this clone with many counts. The read is 3 residues too short to cover the CDR3 end, so that end is filled in from the germline J gene. This rearrangement joins TRBV20-1 to TRBJ2-5, with 12 nucleotides matching TRBD2. Germline CDR1 is DFQATT and CDR2 is SNEGSKA (reference sequence). V was pared by 6 bases and J by 7 bases, with 15 bases of the junction left unmatched. CDR3 length: 16 residues. The CDR3 DNA, read in part, is TGCAGTGCCAGCAAGCCGACTAGCGGGAGTAGTGGGACC. It translates to CSASKPTSGSSGT. In full, the CDR3 reads CSASKPTSGSSGTQYF.

This clone was seen ten or more times. CDR3: CASSLNPPSGTGGYNEQFF. The DNA read from the CDR3 is TGTGCCAGCAGCTTAAACCCTCCCTCCGGGACAGGGGGGTACAATGAG. The chain employs TRBV7-3 and TRBJ2-1; 11 nucleotides match TRBD1. The read falls 3 residues short of the CDR3 end, and the missing part is taken from the germline J gene. V was pared by 1 base and J by 4 bases, with 12 bases of the junction left unmatched. CDR3 length equals 19 residues. Germline values: CDR1 SGHTA, CDR2 FQGTGA.

This clone was recorded at least ten times. The read ends 3 residues before the CDR3 terminus; that terminus is restored from the germline J gene. The J gene is TRBJ2-3, the V gene TRBV29-1, with TRBD1 as a possible D gene (6 bases). CDR3 size: 13 residues. Germline-derived CDR1 and CDR2 are SQVTM and ANQGSEA. The germline V and J ends were trimmed by 4 bases and 4 bases, with 12 bases remaining between them. The sequenced part of the CDR3 DNA is TGCAGCGTTGTCCGATCAGGGGCAGATACG. Its protein is CSVVRSGADT. The full-length CDR3 reads as CSVVRSGADTQYF.

This clone was observed many times. The read stops 3 residues short of the end of the CDR3; the missing end is completed from the germline J gene. The chain is built from TRBV19 and TRBJ2-3, with 9 bases fitting TRBD1. V lost 3 bases, J lost 3 bases, and 4 bases stayed unmatched. The germline CDR1 and CDR2 sequences are LNHDA and SQIVND (reference sequence). This CDR3 is 15 amino acids long. The CDR3 DNA, read in part, is TGTGCCAGTAGTATGGACAGGGGACAAACAGATACG. Its translation: CASSMDRGQTDT. In full, the CDR3 is CASSMDRGQTDTQYF.

There are many counts of this clone. Read coverage stops 3 residues before the CDR3 terminus; the germline J gene supplies the remainder. This chain links TRBV5-1 with TRBJ2-3, with 8 bases aligning to TRBD2. Germline lookup yields CDR1 SGHRS and CDR2 YFSETQ. The V gene end was trimmed by 2 bases and the J gene end by 6 bases; junction bases not matched to a gene: 8. CDR3 length: 15 residues. The covered CDR3 bases are TGCGCCAGCAGCTTTAGCGGGATGAAAGGTGATACG. It translates to CASSFSGMKGDT. From start to end, the CDR3 is CASSFSGMKGDTQYF.

Details on this clone: The sequenced fragment ends 3 residues before the CDR3 boundary, so the rest is inferred from the germline J gene. The chain recombines TRBV18 with TRBJ1-1, with D tentatively TRBD1 (5 bases). In germline, CDR1 is KGHSH, CDR2 LQKENI. Trimming removed 1 base from V and 2 bases from J, with 14 bases in between. The CDR3 loop spans 16 amino acids. The chain's CDR3 is CASSPRAQGSNTEAFF. The DNA read from the CDR3 is TGTGCCAGCTCACCACGGGCGCAGGGTAGCAACACTGAA.

This clone was seen repeatedly, ten times or more. From the germline J gene comes the end of the CDR3, since the read stops 3 residues before it. The chain combines TRBV29-1 with TRBJ1-2, with 8 positions matching TRBD1. V dropped 3 bases and J dropped 0; count of bases not matched to a gene: 3. This CDR3 contains 14 residues. Germline values: CDR1 SQVTM, CDR2 ANQGSEA. The covered CDR3 bases are TGCAGCGTTGACAAGACAGGGGCTAACTATGGC. Protein product: CSVDKTGANYG. The whole CDR3 sequence reads CSVDKTGANYGYTF.

This clone occurred many times. Sequencing ends 3 residues short of the CDR3 end; the germline J gene provides the rest. The chain uses TRBV19 and TRBJ2-7; possible D gene TRBD2, 6 bases. Trimming left V 10 bases short and J 0 bases short, with 10 bases between. The germline V gene encodes CDR1 LNHDA and CDR2 SQIVND (reference sequence). The CDR3 runs to 12 residues. The CDR3 protein is CATSEGSYEQYF. The sequenced CDR3 bases are TGTGCCACCTCGGAGGGCTCCTACGAG. The whole variable domain, filled in from reference TRBV19 and TRBJ2-7, reads DGGITQSPKYLFRKEGQNVTLSCEQNLNHDAMYWYRQDPGQGLRLIYYSQIVNDFQKGDIAEGYSVSREKKESFPLTVTSAQKNPTAFYLCATSEGSYEQYFGPGTRLTVT.

This clone was detected ten times or more. The CDR3 extends 3 residues past the end of the read, so its final part is completed from the germline J gene. The V gene is TRBV7-3, the J gene TRBJ2-5, with D possibly matching TRBD1 (6 bases). The CDR3 is made up of 14 amino acids. Trimming removed 1 base at V and 2 bases at J, with 8 bases between. Germline assignment: CDR1 SGHTA and CDR2 FQGTGA. CDR3 amino acids: CASSLNGQQETQYF. CDR3 DNA, as far as it was read: TGTGCCAGCAGCTTAAATGGACAGCAAGAGACC.

Worth noting for this clone: From the germline J gene comes the end of the CDR3, since the read stops 3 residues before it. This chain connects TRBV7-9 to TRBJ2-7; 8 bases align to TRBD1. CDR1 is SEHNR and CDR2 is FQNEAQ in the germline V gene (reference sequence). The CDR3 runs 12 residues. The V and J ends lost 5 bases and 6 bases, in that order; junction bases with no gene match: 3. CDR3 amino acids: CASSADRAEQYF. CDR3 DNA (partial): TGTGCCAGCAGCGCGGACAGGGCCGAG.

This clone showed up many times. With the read ending 3 residues before the CDR3 end, the germline J gene is used to fill in that end. The chain uses TRBV20-1 and TRBJ1-2; D gene unclear. V was cut by 0 bases and J by 2 bases, with 13 bases left in between. Germline-derived CDR1 and CDR2 are DFQATT and SNEGSKA (reference sequence). The CDR3 contains 15 residues. The CDR3 sequence is CSAREGGGLNYGYTF. The CDR3 bases that were read are TGCAGTGCTAGAGAGGGTGGAGGGCTCAACTATGGC.

This clone was recorded at least ten times. The read finishes 3 residues shy of the CDR3 end, and the germline J gene is used to complete it. This rearrangement joins TRBV7-6 to TRBJ2-7; 8 bases align to TRBD1. With 5 bases clipped from V and 3 bases from J, the junction kept 9 bases outside the gene matches. CDR3 length: 15 residues. The V gene's germline CDR1 is SGHVS and CDR2 FNYEAQ. CDR3 sequence reads: CASSPERQGLYEQYF. The covered CDR3 bases are TGTGCCAGCAGCCCTGAGCGACAGGGGCTCTACGAG.

There are many counts of this clone. The CDR3 goes on 3 residues after the read ends, and that part is filled in from the germline J gene. The chain links TRBV30 to TRBJ2-2, with D unresolved. Trimming took 5 bases from V and 3 from J, leaving 4 bases between them. The CDR3 covers 11 residues. The germline V gene encodes CDR1 GTSNPN and CDR2 SVGIG (reference sequence). The sequenced CDR3 bases are TGTGCCTGGGAGGACACCGGGGAG. Protein: CAWEDTGE. The entire CDR3 protein reads CAWEDTGELFF.

There are many counts of this clone. The DNA ends 3 residues before the CDR3 does, and the rest of the CDR3 is filled in from the germline J gene. The chain recombines TRBV13 with TRBJ2-7, with D possibly being TRBD2 (7 bases). This CDR3 has 12 amino acids. Trimming left V 8 bases short and J 2 bases short, with 10 bases between. Germline loops: CDR1 PRHDT, CDR2 FYEKMQ (reference sequence). CDR3 bases read: TGTGCCAGCTCCGGGGGGCCCTACGAG. This codes for CASSGGPYE. The entire CDR3 reads CASSGGPYEQYF. The complete variable domain, with remaining parts taken from reference TRBV13 and TRBJ2-7, reads AAGVIQSPRHLIKEKRETATLKCYPIPRHDTVYWYQQGPGQDPQFLISFYEKMQSDKGSIPDRFSAQQFSDYHSELNMSSLELGDSALYFCASSGGPYEQYFGPGTRLTVT.

This clone was counted many times. The read finishes 3 residues shy of the CDR3 end, and the germline J gene is used to complete it. This chain connects TRBV7-2 to TRBJ2-4, with a possible D match to TRBD1 (6 bases). The CDR3 runs 15 residues. Trimming removed 7 bases from V and 6 bases from J, with 19 bases in between. From germline, CDR1 is SGHTA and CDR2 FQGNSA. The part of the CDR3 DNA that was read is TGTGCCAGCACCGGCGAGGGGGTGGGAGTAAACATT. As protein: CASTGEGVGVNI. The whole CDR3 protein is CASTGEGVGVNIQYF.

This clone was detected many times. The CDR3 end falls 3 residues outside the read, so it is completed with the germline J gene. V is TRBV7-2 and J is TRBJ2-2, with TRBD2 matching 8 bases. Germline lookup yields CDR1 SGHTA and CDR2 FQGNSA. This CDR3 has 15 residues. The ends lost 5 bases at V and 4 bases at J; junction bases unmatched: 6. This CDR3 is CASSTTGTSTGELFF. CDR3 DNA, as far as it was read: TGTGCCAGCAGCACTACCGGGACTAGCACCGGGGAG.

This clone has ten or more counts. The CDR3 reads CASRDTGASSYEQYF. The covered CDR3 bases are TGCGCCAGCAGGGATACAGGGGCCAGCTCCTACGAG. The genes are TRBV10-2 and TRBJ2-7; TRBD1 agrees at 7 bases. Read sequence stops 3 residues before the CDR3 end, and the germline J gene provides the missing end. The CDR3 sequence is 15 residues long. The ends lost 6 bases at V and 0 bases at J; junction bases unmatched: 8. Germline V gives CDR1 WSHSY, CDR2 SAAADI.

This clone was seen repeatedly, ten times or more. The CDR3 end lies 3 residues beyond the end of the read and is filled in from the germline J gene. The chain joins TRBV28 to TRBJ1-5, with D perhaps TRBD1 (5 bases). Per the germline V gene, CDR1 is MDHEN and CDR2 is SYDVKM. V lost 8 bases and J 5 bases, leaving 19 bases between the germline ends. This CDR3 comprises 15 residues. CDR3 sequence: CASFLQGAGDQPQHF. The CDR3 bases that were read are TGTGCCAGCTTCCTTCAGGGAGCGGGGGATCAGCCC. Together with reference TRBV28 and TRBJ1-5, the CDR3 gives the full variable domain: DVKVTQSSRYLVKRTGEKVFLECVQDMDHENMFWYRQDPGLGLRLIYFSYDVKMKEKGDIPEGYSVSREKKERFSLILESASTNQTSMYLCASFLQGAGDQPQHFGDGTRLSIL.

This clone was observed many times. The sequenced fragment ends 3 residues before the CDR3 boundary, so the rest is inferred from the germline J gene. V and J are TRBV10-1 and TRBJ2-7; maybe TRBD1 (5 bases). Trimming cost V 3 bases and J 2 bases, with 11 bases left between them. The CDR3 contains 14 residues. In germline, CDR1 is WNHNN, CDR2 SYGVQD (reference sequence). The CDR3 bases that were read are TGCGCCAGCAGTGATTTCCAGGGAACCTACGAG. Its protein is CASSDFQGTYE. The whole CDR3 sequence reads CASSDFQGTYEQYF.

The table lists this clone with many counts. The covered CDR3 bases are TGTGCCATCAGTGGAGGTAGCACAGATACG. The encoded protein is CAISGGSTDT. The CDR3 as a whole reads CAISGGSTDTQYF. The chain joins TRBV10-3 to TRBJ2-3; D is undetermined. The sequence runs out 3 residues before the end of the CDR3; the remainder is reconstructed from the germline J gene. Per the germline V gene, CDR1 is ENHRY and CDR2 is SYGVKD. V was cut by 4 bases and J by 0 bases, with 5 bases left in between. The CDR3 length is 13 residues.

This clone was recorded at least ten times. The observed sequence ends 3 residues before the CDR3 terminus, with the missing tail filled in from the germline J gene. The chain recombines TRBV27 with TRBJ2-2; a weak D match, TRBD2 (6 bases). With 0 bases removed from V and 6 bases from J, the gap between germline ends came to 11 bases. CDR1 MNHEY and CDR2 SMNVEV come from the germline V gene (reference sequence). The CDR3 contains 15 residues. The CDR3 DNA, read in part, is TGTGCCAGCAGTTTATCGGCCAGGGAGGCCGGGGAG. This translates into CASSLSAREAGE. The full CDR3 is CASSLSAREAGELFF.

Regarding this clone: From the germline J gene comes the end of the CDR3, since the read stops 3 residues before it. The chain uses TRBV19 and TRBJ1-4; D remains unclear. Germline values: CDR1 LNHDA, CDR2 SQIVND (reference sequence). The CDR3 is 12 amino acids. V was shortened by 5 bases and J by 6 bases, with 7 bases between the two germline ends. The sequenced part of the CDR3 DNA is TGTGCCAGTAGTCTCCGTCATGAAAAA. This encodes CASSLRHEK. The whole CDR3 protein reads CASSLRHEKLFF.

Ten or more counts support this clone. The read ends 3 residues early relative to the CDR3; the germline J gene fills the gap. This specimen includes other DNA sequences encoding the same CDR3. V usage is TRBV18 and J usage is TRBJ1-1, with 8 bases lining up with TRBD1. Germline-derived CDR1 and CDR2 are KGHSH and LQKENI. The CDR3 totals 15 residues. V shed 6 bases, J shed 0 bases, and the junction held 6 bases outside the gene matches. The CDR3 is CASSPGQGMNTEAFF. CDR3 DNA (partial): TGTGCCAGCTCCCCAGGACAGGGAATGAACACTGAA.

This clone has a count of ten or more. The read ends 3 residues early relative to the CDR3; the germline J gene fills the gap. J is TRBJ2-1 and V is TRBV28; 8 bases fit TRBD1. From germline, CDR1 is MDHEN and CDR2 SYDVKM. After removal of 2 bases from V and 8 bases from J, the junction contained 8 bases not matched to a gene. CDR3 length equals 15 residues. The part of the CDR3 DNA that was read is TGTGCCAGCAGTTTAAGGGACAGGCGGCAAGATGAG. Its protein product is CASSLRDRRQDE. The entire CDR3 protein is CASSLRDRRQDEQFF.

This clone was seen repeatedly, ten times or more. Read coverage stops 3 residues before the CDR3 terminus; the germline J gene supplies the remainder. This rearrangement joins TRBV28 to TRBJ2-6, with 9 bases lining up with TRBD1. Germline CDR1 is MDHEN and CDR2 is SYDVKM. This CDR3 is 17 amino acids long. Germline trimming cut 6 bases from V and 2 bases from J; bases unmatched to any gene: 8. CDR3 sequence: CASRGRDRATGANVLTF. Incomplete CDR3 DNA: TGTGCCAGCAGGGGTAGGGACAGGGCGACTGGGGCCAACGTC.

This clone appeared many times. The CDR3 goes on 3 residues after the read ends, and that part is filled in from the germline J gene. This chain uses TRBV7-9 with TRBJ2-3; D unresolved. The V and J ends lost 3 bases and 5 bases respectively, with 3 bases between them. CDR1 SEHNR and CDR2 FQNEAQ come from the germline V gene (reference sequence). CDR3 length: 11 residues. The sequenced CDR3 bases are TGTGCCAGCAGCTTTAAAGATACG. This sequence encodes CASSFKDT. The full CDR3 sequence reads CASSFKDTQYF.